The next 5 T cell receptor beta chains were all read from a single sample in a study of technical replicates of blood from several donors. Sequenced by immunoSEQ multiplex PCR; TCRdb stores in-frame clones only, minus some. The sample consists of 50,000 to 70,000 clones, roughly 91% of them appearing once. The sequenced material came from PBMCs. The receptors were sampled from a human donor in good health. Some clones in this sample may be carry-over from other donors' samples.

The V call is TRBV7-9, the J call TRBJ1-5; the D gene is possibly TRBD1 (6 bases). This CDR3 is 14 amino acids long. Trimming cost V 5 bases and J 2 bases, with 10 bases left between them. Germline V lookup: CDR1 SEHNR, CDR2 FQNEAQ (reference sequence). The chain's CDR3 is CASSDNRGNQPQHF. CDR3 coding DNA: TGTGCCAGCAGCGACAACAGGGGCAATCAGCCCCAGCATTTT.

The chain carries TRBV5-1 and TRBJ2-7; D gene ambiguous. The CDR3 covers 13 residues. The V gene's germline CDR1 is SGHRS and CDR2 YFSETQ. The germline V and J ends were trimmed by 3 bases and 3 bases, with 10 bases remaining between them. The CDR3 protein is CASSYYGGYEQYF. The CDR3, as DNA: TGCGCCAGCAGCTATTATGGCGGCTACGAGCAGTACTTC.

The rearrangement links TRBV7-8 to TRBJ2-2; D ambiguous. The CDR3 is 16 residues long. The V and J ends lost 5 bases and 0 bases respectively, with 13 bases between them. Germline lookup yields CDR1 SGHVS and CDR2 FQNEAQ. The CDR3 loop reads CASSRATGANTGELFF. The CDR3 DNA follows: TGTGCCAGCAGCCGAGCGACTGGCGCGAACACCGGGGAGCTGTTTTTT.

The chain employs TRBV18 and TRBJ1-1; maybe TRBD1 (5 bases). The germline V gene encodes CDR1 KGHSH and CDR2 LQKENI. V was shortened by 6 bases and J by 1 base, with 12 bases between the two germline ends. The CDR3 extends over 14 amino acids. The CDR3 here is CASSPGLKNTEAFF. For the CDR3, the DNA is TGTGCCAGCTCTCCGGGACTGAAGAACACTGAAGCTTTCTTT.

The chain uses TRBV5-3 and TRBJ1-5; D is unclear. TRBV5-3 belongs to the ORF category, with a function that is uncertain. Trimming took off 4 bases at V and 0 bases at J, with 8 bases between the two ends. The CDR3 sequence is 14 residues long. Here the CDR3 reads CARSADYSNQPQHF. The CDR3 DNA is TGTGCCAGAAGCGCGGACTATAGCAATCAGCCCCAGCATTTT.